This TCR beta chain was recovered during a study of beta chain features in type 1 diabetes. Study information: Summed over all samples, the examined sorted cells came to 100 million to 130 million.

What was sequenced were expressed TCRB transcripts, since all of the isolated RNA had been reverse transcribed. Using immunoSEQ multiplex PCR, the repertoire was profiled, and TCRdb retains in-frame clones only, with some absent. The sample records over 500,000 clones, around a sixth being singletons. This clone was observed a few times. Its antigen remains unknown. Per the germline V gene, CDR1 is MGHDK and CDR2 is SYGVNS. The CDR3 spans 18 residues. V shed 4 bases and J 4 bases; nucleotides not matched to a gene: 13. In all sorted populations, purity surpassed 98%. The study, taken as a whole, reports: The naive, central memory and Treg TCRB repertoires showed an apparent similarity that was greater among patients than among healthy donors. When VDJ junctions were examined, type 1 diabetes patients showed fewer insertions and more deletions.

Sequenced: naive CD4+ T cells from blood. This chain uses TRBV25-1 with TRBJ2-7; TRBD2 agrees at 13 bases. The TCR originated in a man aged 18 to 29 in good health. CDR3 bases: TGTGCCAGCAGTGCGATGGGACTAGCGGGGACTCGGAATTACGAGCAGTACTTC. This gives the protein CASSAMGLAGTRNYEQYF.